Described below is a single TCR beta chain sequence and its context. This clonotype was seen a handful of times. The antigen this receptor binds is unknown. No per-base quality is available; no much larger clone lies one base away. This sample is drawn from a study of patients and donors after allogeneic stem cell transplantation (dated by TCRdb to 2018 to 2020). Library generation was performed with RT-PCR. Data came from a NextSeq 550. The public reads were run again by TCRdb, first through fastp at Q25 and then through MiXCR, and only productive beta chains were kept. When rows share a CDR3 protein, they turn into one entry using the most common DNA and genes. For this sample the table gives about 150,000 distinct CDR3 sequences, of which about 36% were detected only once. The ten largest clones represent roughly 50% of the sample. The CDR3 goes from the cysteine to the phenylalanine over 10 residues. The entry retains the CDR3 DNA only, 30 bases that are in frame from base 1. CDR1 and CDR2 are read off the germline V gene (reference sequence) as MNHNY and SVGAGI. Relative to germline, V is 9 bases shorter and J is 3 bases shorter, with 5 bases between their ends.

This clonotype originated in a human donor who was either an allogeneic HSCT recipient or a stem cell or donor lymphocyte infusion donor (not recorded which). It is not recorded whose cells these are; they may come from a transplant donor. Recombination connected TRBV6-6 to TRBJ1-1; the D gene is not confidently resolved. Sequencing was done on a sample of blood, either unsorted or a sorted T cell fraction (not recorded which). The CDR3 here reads CARDYTEAFF. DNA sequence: TGTGCCAGGGACTACACTGAAGCTTTCTTT.